Below are 3 T cell receptor beta chains sequenced from a single sample in a study of regulatory dendritic cells for organ transplantation. TCRdb's table, derived via immunoSEQ multiplex PCR, lists solely in-frame clones and lacks some. The data show some 35,000 clones, with roughly nine tenths seen just once and 0.055% to 0.075% held by the top ten. Material for sequencing was naive CD4+ T cells from blood. Subset reported: CD45RA+ naive T cells. The receptors were gathered from a human donor in good health.

This clone was detected only once. This CDR3 is CASKPSGGNTEAFF. The CDR3 DNA is TGTGCCAGTAAGCCTAGTGGGGGGAACACTGAAGCTTTCTTT. V gene TRBV19 combines with J gene TRBJ1-1, with D maybe TRBD1 (5 bases). The CDR3 is 14 amino acids. Germline CDR1 is LNHDA and CDR2 is SQIVND (reference sequence). Trimming left V 7 bases short and J 1 base short, with 13 bases between. Full variable domain (rest looked up from reference TRBV19 and TRBJ1-1): DGGITQSPKYLFRKEGQNVTLSCEQNLNHDAMYWYRQDPGQGLRLIYYSQIVNDFQKGDIAEGYSVSREKKESFPLTVTSAQKNPTAFYLCASKPSGGNTEAFFGQGTRLTVV.

The rearrangement links TRBV15 to TRBJ2-3, with 10 bases identical to TRBD2. This CDR3 region has 18 residues. The germline CDR1 and CDR2 sequences are LNHNV and YYDKDF (reference sequence). The V gene end was trimmed by 1 base and the J gene end by 0 bases; junction bases not matched to a gene: 7. The CDR3 bases are TGTGCCACCAGCAGAGGCGACATAGCGGGAGGTAGCACAGATACGCAGTATTTT. It yields the protein CATSRGDIAGGSTDTQYF.

This clone was seen once. The chain has TRBV11-2 and TRBJ2-3; 8 positions agree with TRBD1. The CDR3 loop spans 16 amino acids. The germline gives CDR1 SGHAT, CDR2 FQNNGV. Germline trimming cut 5 bases from V and 2 bases from J; bases unmatched to any gene: 9. The DNA for the CDR3 is TGTGCCAGCAGCCTCGCCGAGACAGGGGACACAGATACGCAGTATTTT. Protein sequence: CASSLAETGDTDTQYF.